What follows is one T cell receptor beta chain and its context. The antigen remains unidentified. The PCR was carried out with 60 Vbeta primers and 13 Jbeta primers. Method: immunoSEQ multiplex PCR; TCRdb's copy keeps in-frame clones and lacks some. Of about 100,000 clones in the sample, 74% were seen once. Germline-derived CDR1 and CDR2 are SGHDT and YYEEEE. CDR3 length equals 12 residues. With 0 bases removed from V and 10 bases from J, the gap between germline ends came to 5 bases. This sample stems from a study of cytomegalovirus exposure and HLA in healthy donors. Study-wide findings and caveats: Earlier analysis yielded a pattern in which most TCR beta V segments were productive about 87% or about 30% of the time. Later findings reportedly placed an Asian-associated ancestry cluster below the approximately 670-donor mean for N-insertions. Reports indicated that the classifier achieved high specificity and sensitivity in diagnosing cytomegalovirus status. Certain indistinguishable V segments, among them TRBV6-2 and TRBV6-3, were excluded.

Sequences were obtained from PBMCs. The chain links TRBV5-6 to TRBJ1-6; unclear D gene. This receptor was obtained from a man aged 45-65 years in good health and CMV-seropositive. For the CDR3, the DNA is TGTGCCAGCAGCTTGGTCGGGTCACCCCTCCACTTT. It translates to CASSLVGSPLHF.